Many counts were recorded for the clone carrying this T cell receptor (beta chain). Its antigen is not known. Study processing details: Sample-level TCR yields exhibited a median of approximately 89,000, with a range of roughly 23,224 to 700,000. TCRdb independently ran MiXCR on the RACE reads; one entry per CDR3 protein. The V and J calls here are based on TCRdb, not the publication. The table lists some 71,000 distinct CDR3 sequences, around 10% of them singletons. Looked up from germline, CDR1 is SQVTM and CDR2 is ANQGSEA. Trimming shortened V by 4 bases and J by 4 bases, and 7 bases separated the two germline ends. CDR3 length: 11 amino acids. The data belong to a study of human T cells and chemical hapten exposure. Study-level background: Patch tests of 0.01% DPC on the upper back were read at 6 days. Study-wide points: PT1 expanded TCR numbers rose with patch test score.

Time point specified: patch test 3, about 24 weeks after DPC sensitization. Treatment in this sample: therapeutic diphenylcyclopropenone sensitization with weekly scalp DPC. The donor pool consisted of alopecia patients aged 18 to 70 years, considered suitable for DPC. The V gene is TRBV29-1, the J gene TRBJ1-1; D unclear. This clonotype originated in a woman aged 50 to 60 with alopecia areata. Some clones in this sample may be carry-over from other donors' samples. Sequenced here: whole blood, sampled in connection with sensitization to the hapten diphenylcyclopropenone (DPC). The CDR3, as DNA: TGCAGCGTTGTAATTTTCACTGAAGCTTTCTTT. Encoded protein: CSVVIFTEAFF.